Listed below are T cell receptor beta chains from one sample, sequenced in a study of T cells after yellow fever vaccination. TCRdb reprocessed the 5' RACE reads with MiXCR, giving one entry per CDR3 protein. Of about 320,000 distinct CDR3 sequences listed, around 11% were seen once; the top ten hold 3% to 4%. The specimen was CD4+ T cells sorted from PBMCs, collected 45 days after the yellow fever booster vaccination. Receptors originate from a man younger than 30 who received the YFV17D yellow fever vaccine. CDR3s include the opening cysteine and the closing phenylalanine or tryptophan. The D gene is left open where the match is weak. The size entry is marked missing in some rows and otherwise reads once, few, many or a size class.

d_gene	v_gene	j_gene	abundance	len	CDR3aa	CDR3nt
-	TRBV7-2	TRBJ2-7	many	15	CASSLLPGTESEQYF	TGTGCCAGCAGCCTCCTCCCCGGGACGGAAAGCGAGCAGTACTTC
TRBD2	TRBV4-2	TRBJ2-1	-	19	CASSQRTSGATKTYNEQFF	TGTGCCAGCAGCCAAAGAACTAGCGGGGCAACCAAAACTTACAATGAGCAGTTCTTC
-	TRBV6-9	TRBJ2-1	few	12	CASELGVDEQFF	TGTGCCAGCGAGCTCGGGGTTGATGAGCAGTTCTTC
-	TRBV4-3	TRBJ2-7	few	19	CASSQERWNDPKSSYEQYF	TGCGCCAGCAGCCAAGAACGGTGGAATGACCCGAAGAGCTCCTACGAGCAGTACTTC
-	TRBV7-8	TRBJ1-1	-	9	CASSPRAFF	TGTGCCAGCAGTCCGAGGGCTTTCTTT
-	TRBV5-1	TRBJ1-4	few	15	CASSLVGDAGEKLFF	TGCGCCAGCAGCTTGGTCGGGGATGCCGGTGAAAAACTGTTTTTT
TRBD2	TRBV7-9	TRBJ2-1	many	18	CASSLAAPWLAGRNEQFF	TGTGCCAGCAGCTTAGCAGCCCCGTGGCTAGCGGGGCGAAATGAGCAGTTCTTC
TRBD2	TRBV28	TRBJ2-3	-	17	CASSLKGLAGGTDTQYF	TGTGCCAGCAGCTTAAAGGGACTAGCGGGGGGCACAGATACGCAGTATTTT
TRBD1	TRBV6-2/TRBV6-3	TRBJ2-2	-	16	CASRPHSGTGEGELFF	TGTGCCAGCAGGCCTCACTCCGGGACAGGGGAAGGGGAGCTGTTTTTT
TRBD1	TRBV20-1	TRBJ1-2	-	12	CSASGQGRGYTF	TGCAGTGCTTCCGGACAGGGTAGAGGCTACACCTTC
-	TRBV7-8	TRBJ1-5	once	14	CASSFGQINQPQHF	TGTGCCAGCAGCTTCGGACAGATCAATCAGCCCCAGCATTTT
-	TRBV7-3	TRBJ2-5	-	13	CASSLGIEETQYF	TGTGCCAGCAGTCTCGGGATAGAAGAGACCCAGTACTTC
-	TRBV18	TRBJ2-3	-	15	CASSPLAGIADTQYF	TGTGCCAGCTCACCACTCGCCGGGATCGCAGATACGCAGTATTTT
-	TRBV6-2/TRBV6-3	TRBJ2-5	-	14	CASSYSTVSGTQYF	TGTGCCAGCAGTTACTCCACCGTTTCGGGGACCCAGTACTTC
TRBD1	TRBV18	TRBJ2-2	few	13	CASSPGQDGELFF	TGTGCCAGCTCCCCGGGACAGGACGGGGAGCTGTTTTTT
TRBD1	TRBV12-3/TRBV12-4	TRBJ2-1	many	15	CASSFYRGQSNEQFF	TGTGCCAGCAGTTTCTACCGGGGACAGAGTAATGAGCAGTTCTTC
-	TRBV4-1	TRBJ1-4	few	14	CASRRAGGDEKLFF	TGCGCCAGCAGGAGGGCCGGGGGCGATGAAAAACTGTTTTTT
-	TRBV4-3	TRBJ1-6	-	16	CASSSTALGGNSPLHF	TGCGCCAGCAGCTCAACCGCCTTGGGAGGGAATTCACCCCTCCACTTT
-	TRBV4-2	TRBJ2-2	-	13	CASSQGFAGELFF	TGTGCCAGCAGCCAAGGTTTCGCCGGGGAGCTGTTTTTT
TRBD2	TRBV5-1	TRBJ2-2	few	15	CASSPGLAVTGELFF	TGCGCCAGCAGCCCCGGACTAGCGGTCACCGGGGAGCTGTTTTTT
-	TRBV10-3	TRBJ1-1	few	12	CAISPGGTEAFF	TGTGCCATCAGTCCCGGGGGGACTGAAGCTTTCTTT
-	TRBV20-1	TRBJ2-2	few	11	CSAREIGELFF	TGCAGTGCTAGAGAAATCGGGGAGCTGTTTTTT
-	TRBV7-9	TRBJ1-1	-	12	CASSLEARGAFF	TGTGCCAGCAGCTTAGAGGCCAGGGGAGCTTTCTTT
TRBD1	TRBV20-1	TRBJ2-5	-	12	CSIDRVGETQYF	TGCAGTATCGACAGGGTAGGGGAGACCCAGTACTTC
-	TRBV5-1	TRBJ1-1	-	15	CASSFLEGRNTEAFF	TGCGCCAGCAGCTTTTTAGAAGGGAGGAACACTGAAGCTTTCTTT
TRBD2	TRBV5-1	TRBJ2-3	few	17	CASSVTSGGAGVDTQYF	TGCGCCAGCAGCGTGACTAGCGGGGGCGCCGGGGTAGATACGCAGTATTTT
-	TRBV7-3	TRBJ1-5	few	18	CASSLSVVRVPLNQPQHF	TGTGCCAGCAGCTTATCAGTAGTCAGGGTTCCCCTCAATCAGCCCCAGCATTTT
TRBD2	TRBV7-6	TRBJ2-7	-	15	CASSKTSGGALEQYF	TGTGCCAGCAGCAAGACTAGCGGGGGGGCCCTCGAGCAGTACTTC
-	TRBV4-3	TRBJ2-4	many	15	CASSPDLDSKNIQYF	TGCGCCAGCAGCCCGGACCTGGACAGCAAAAACATTCAGTACTTC
-	TRBV28	TRBJ1-1	few	13	CASSLGGVFEAFF	TGTGCCAGCAGTTTAGGGGGGGTATTCGAAGCTTTCTTT
-	TRBV30	TRBJ2-7	-	14	CAWSGVGTPYEQYF	TGTGCCTGGAGTGGGGTTGGTACTCCCTACGAGCAGTACTTC
TRBD1	TRBV3-1	TRBJ2-5	-	15	CASSHRTGGQETQYF	TGTGCCAGCAGCCACCGGACAGGGGGGCAAGAGACCCAGTACTTC
-	TRBV6-2/TRBV6-3	TRBJ2-5	few	15	CASISEWAVQETQYF	TGTGCCAGCATCTCAGAATGGGCGGTCCAAGAGACCCAGTACTTC
TRBD2	TRBV5-6	TRBJ2-1	few	16	CASSLQLAGVYNEQFF	TGTGCCAGCAGCCTCCAGTTAGCGGGGGTTTACAATGAGCAGTTCTTC
-	TRBV19	TRBJ1-2	many	16	CASSIDRRGVVDGYTF	TGTGCCAGTAGTATAGATAGACGCGGAGTGGTGGATGGCTACACCTTC
-	TRBV15	TRBJ1-5	-	13	CATSRDSYQPQHF	TGTGCCACCAGCAGGGATAGCTATCAGCCCCAGCATTTT
TRBD1	TRBV5-5	TRBJ1-5	-	15	CASSFQPGQGGPQHF	TGTGCCAGCAGCTTTCAACCGGGACAGGGAGGGCCCCAGCATTTT
TRBD1	TRBV18	TRBJ2-6	few	18	CASSPQRTGLSGANVLTF	TGTGCCAGCTCGCCACAGCGGACAGGGTTATCTGGGGCCAACGTCCTGACTTTC
-	TRBV5-1	TRBJ1-3	-	16	CASSLTLLDSGNTIYF	TGCGCCAGCAGCTTGACGCTACTAGACTCTGGAAACACCATATATTTT
TRBD2	TRBV6-6	TRBJ2-1	-	15	CASKLVGGASYEQFF	TGTGCCAGCAAGTTGGTCGGGGGGGCCTCATATGAGCAGTTCTTC
-	TRBV28	TRBJ2-5	-	18	CASSLVVGGDPKGETQYF	TGTGCCAGCAGTTTGGTGGTTGGCGGGGACCCAAAGGGAGAGACCCAGTACTTC
-	TRBV7-2	TRBJ1-2	few	12	CASSFHREGYTF	TGTGCCAGCAGCTTCCACAGGGAGGGCTACACCTTC
TRBD2	TRBV20-1	TRBJ2-1	-	13	CSAPAGGYNEQFF	TGCAGTGCTCCCGCGGGGGGGTATAATGAGCAGTTCTTC
-	TRBV5-1	TRBJ2-3	-	12	CASSLAGRVQYF	TGCGCCAGCAGCTTGGCGGGACGGGTGCAGTATTTT
-	TRBV2	TRBJ2-6	few	16	CASTERSGAGANVLTF	TGTGCCAGCACCGAACGGTCAGGGGCTGGGGCCAACGTCCTGACTTTC
TRBD1	TRBV18	TRBJ1-6	-	14	CASSPGTGNSPLHF	TGTGCCAGCTCACCCGGGACAGGGAATTCACCCCTCCACTTT
TRBD2	TRBV12-3/TRBV12-4	TRBJ2-3	-	15	CASSFASGPTDTQYF	TGTGCCAGCAGTTTTGCTAGCGGCCCCACAGATACGCAGTATTTT
TRBD1	TRBV5-1	TRBJ2-2	-	15	CASSLIGQGTGELFF	TGCGCCAGCAGCCTCATCGGACAGGGCACCGGGGAGCTGTTTTTT
-	TRBV28	TRBJ2-1	few	12	CASSSYTGLEFF	TGTGCCAGCAGTTCATACACAGGGTTGGAGTTCTTC
-	TRBV7-3	TRBJ1-2	once	11	CAREANYGYTF	TGTGCCAGGGAGGCTAACTATGGCTACACCTTC